This passage covers 28 T cell receptor beta chains from one sample sequenced in a study of blood T cell repertoires in COVID-19. Using immunoSEQ multiplex PCR, the repertoire was profiled, and TCRdb retains in-frame clones only, with some absent. The sample shows about 50,000 clones, approximately 85% of them seen only once. Input material: peripheral blood. Every receptor here comes from a human donor in a cohort sampled during active COVID-19.

The chain links TRBV9 to TRBJ1-2; TRBD1 agrees at 9 bases. The J segment lost 6 bases and the V segment lost 3 bases, leaving 9 bases of the junction unmatched. CDR3 length: 15 amino acids. Germline V gene data show CDR1 as SGDLS and CDR2 as YYNGEE. CDR3 nucleotides: TGTGCCAGCAGCGCCCGGGACAGGGTTTTCAATGGCTACACCTTC. This sequence encodes CASSARDRVFNGYTF.

The gene calls are TRBV28 and TRBJ2-1; the D is unclear. The CDR3 length is 13 residues. V gave up 1 base and J gave up 3 bases, with 4 bases separating them. Germline values: CDR1 MDHEN, CDR2 SYDVKM. The chain's CDR3 is CASSLSGYNEQFF. In nucleotides, the CDR3 is TGTGCCAGCAGTTTATCGGGCTACAATGAGCAGTTCTTC.

This chain joins TRBV6-5 and TRBJ1-1; D is possibly TRBD1 (6 bases). Germline V gene data show CDR1 as MNHEY and CDR2 as SVGAGI. The V end lost 0 bases, the J end lost 4 bases, and 9 bases lay between the germline ends. The CDR3 totals 14 residues. The CDR3 coding sequence is TGTGCCAGCAGTTACTCGGTCAGGGGCACTGAAGCTTTCTTT. Translated, it gives CASSYSVRGTEAFF.

The sample holds a few counts of this clone. V gene TRBV4-3 combines with J gene TRBJ2-3; 11 bases match TRBD2. Germline loops: CDR1 LGHNA, CDR2 YSLEER. Trimming took 0 bases from V and 2 from J; bases not matched to a gene: 10. This CDR3 region has 19 residues. The CDR3 nucleotides are TGCGCCAGCAGCCAAGATACCCTCAGACTAGCGGGATACACAGATACGCAGTATTTT. It yields the protein CASSQDTLRLAGYTDTQYF.

The chain joins TRBV2 to TRBJ1-3; TRBD1 might be the D (5 bases). Germline values: CDR1 SNHLY, CDR2 FYNNEI. CDR3 length: 12 residues. V was pared by 4 bases and J by 10 bases, with 11 bases between. For the CDR3, the DNA is TGTGCCAGCAGTGTGGGGCCGTCGACCATATATTTT. This sequence encodes CASSVGPSTIYF.

This clone was counted once. CDR3 nucleotide sequence: TGTGCCAGCAGCGGACAGGGTTCTTATGGCTACACCTTC. This codes for CASSGQGSYGYTF. The chain combines TRBV9 with TRBJ1-2; TRBD1 matches 7 bases. CDR3 size: 13 residues. After removal of 3 bases from V and 5 bases from J, the junction contained 4 bases not matched to a gene. Germline CDR1 SGDLS, CDR2 YYNGEE.

V is TRBV7-2 and J is TRBJ1-2; perhaps TRBD1 as D (6 bases). This CDR3 has 16 amino acids. Trimming pared 5 bases from V and 0 bases from J, leaving 16 bases between. Germline V gene data show CDR1 as SGHTA and CDR2 as FQGNSA. This CDR3 is CASSPQTGSPNYGYTF. CDR3 DNA: TGTGCCAGCAGCCCCCAGACAGGTTCCCCTAACTATGGCTACACCTTC.

This clone has only one observation. The chain recombines TRBV6-5 with TRBJ2-1; 10 nucleotides line up with TRBD2. The germline CDR1 and CDR2 sequences are MNHEY and SVGAGI. V dropped 4 bases and J dropped 9; count of bases not matched to a gene: 6. The CDR3 spans 14 residues. The CDR3 region has the DNA TGTGCCAGCAGTTCTAGCGGGAGCGGGAGTGAGCAGTTCTTC. This encodes CASSSSGSGSEQFF.

This chain uses TRBV5-1 with TRBJ1-2, with TRBD1 identical over 9 bases. Germline lookup yields CDR1 SGHRS and CDR2 YFSETQ. The trim removed 4 bases at V and 5 bases at J, leaving 9 bases unmatched. CDR3 length: 15 residues. In DNA, the CDR3 is TGCGCCAGCAGCCAGGGACAGGGAGCAGGGTATGGCTACACCTTC. Translating it yields CASSQGQGAGYGYTF.

V gene TRBV7-2 combines with J gene TRBJ2-3, with 7 bases fitting TRBD1. The germline V gene has CDR1 SGHTA and CDR2 FQGNSA. J gave up 3 bases and V 5 bases, and 8 bases lay outside the gene matches. The CDR3 extends over 15 amino acids. CDR3 in DNA: TGTGCCAGCAGCCCAGGGACAGTCTCGACAGATACGCAGTATTTT. Amino acid sequence: CASSPGTVSTDTQYF. The full variable domain, rest sourced from reference TRBV7-2 and TRBJ2-3, is GAGVSQSPSNKVTEKGKDVELRCDPISGHTALYWYRQSLGQGLEFLIYFQGNSAPDKSGLPSDRFSAERTGGSVSTLTIQRTQQEDSAVYLCASSPGTVSTDTQYFGPGTRLTVL.

The chain recombines TRBV5-1 with TRBJ1-1, with 8 bases matching TRBD1. The CDR3 consists of 16 residues. After removal of 1 base from V and 5 bases from J, the junction contained 10 bases not matched to a gene. Looked up from germline, CDR1 is SGHRS and CDR2 is YFSETQ. This chain's CDR3 is CASSLSPTGGETEAFF. The CDR3, as DNA: TGCGCCAGCAGCTTGTCCCCAACAGGGGGGGAAACTGAAGCTTTCTTT.

This chain uses TRBV2 with TRBJ1-6; D perhaps matches TRBD1 (5 bases). Trimming cost V 7 bases and J 11 bases, with 12 bases left between them. Germline V lookup: CDR1 SNHLY, CDR2 FYNNEI. The CDR3 has 12 residues. This chain's CDR3 is CASNTGLPPLHF. DNA of the CDR3: TGTGCCAGCAACACGGGACTACCACCCCTCCACTTT. The variable domain in full, with the rest retrieved from reference TRBV2 and TRBJ1-6, is EPEVTQTPSHQVTQMGQEVILRCVPISNHLYFYWYRQILGQKVEFLVSFYNNEISEKSEIFDDQFSVERPDGSNFTLKIRSTKLEDSAMYFCASNTGLPPLHFGNGTRLTVT.

Written as DNA, the CDR3 is TGTGCCAGCAGCTTGCAGAGGTTTAATTCACCCCTCCACTTT. Protein product: CASSLQRFNSPLHF. The genes are TRBV5-4 and TRBJ1-6; D is unresolved. With 1 base removed from V and 6 bases from J, the gap between germline ends came to 8 bases. The CDR3 runs 14 residues. Germline values: CDR1 SGHNT, CDR2 YYREEE (reference sequence).

This clone has just one count. The chain combines TRBV6-5 with TRBJ2-2; 7 nucleotides align to TRBD1. CDR1 is MNHEY and CDR2 is SVGAGI in the germline V gene. The ends lost 6 bases at V and 4 bases at J; junction bases unmatched: 2. The CDR3 spans 13 residues. CDR3: CASRRTGTGELFF. In nucleotides, the CDR3 is TGTGCCAGCAGACGGACAGGCACCGGGGAGCTGTTTTTT.

This chain links TRBV6-1 with TRBJ1-4; 7 bases agree with TRBD1. The CDR3 sequence is 16 residues long. V trimming: 3 bases; J trimming: 7 bases; junction bases outside the gene matches: 11. Germline V gene sequence: CDR1 MNHNS, CDR2 SASEGT. Here the CDR3 reads CASSELPGQRREKLFF. The CDR3 region has the DNA TGTGCCAGCAGTGAGCTCCCGGGACAGAGACGTGAAAAACTGTTTTTT.

V gene TRBV7-2 combines with J gene TRBJ1-1, with 8 bases fitting TRBD1. The CDR3 is 15 residues long. In germline, CDR1 is SGHTA, CDR2 FQGNSA. The V gene end was trimmed by 5 bases and the J gene end by 4 bases; junction bases not matched to a gene: 9. The CDR3 loop is CASSRQQGVGTEAFF. The CDR3 coding sequence is TGTGCCAGCAGCCGCCAACAGGGGGTCGGCACTGAAGCTTTCTTT.

V gene TRBV6-5 combines with J gene TRBJ1-2; tentative D call: TRBD1 (6 bases). The CDR3 has 15 amino acids. Trimming removed 8 bases at V and 5 bases at J, with 21 bases between. Germline CDR1 and CDR2: MNHEY and SVGAGI. CDR3 coding DNA: TGTGCCAGCGGGCCCCCAGGGGCGGTATGGTATGGCTACACCTTC. It yields the protein CASGPPGAVWYGYTF.

This chain joins TRBV9 and TRBJ2-3; a possible D gene is TRBD1 (5 bases). Per germline, CDR1 SGDLS and CDR2 YYNGEE. This CDR3 comprises 16 residues. Trimming pared 4 bases from V and 1 base from J, leaving 16 bases between. The CDR3 DNA is TGTGCCAGCAGCCTGTTAGCAGGGATCGGCACAGATACGCAGTATTTT. Amino acids: CASSLLAGIGTDTQYF.

The rearrangement joins TRBV6-2 or TRBV6-3 to TRBJ2-7; no clear D. The CDR3 consists of 13 residues. The V end was cut by 2 bases, the J end by 3 bases, with 8 bases between. Germline values: CDR1 MNHEY, CDR2 SVGEGT. The CDR3: CASSYGAVYEQYF. The CDR3 bases are TGTGCCAGCAGTTACGGAGCAGTCTACGAGCAGTACTTC.

The chain employs TRBV29-1 and TRBJ2-1; TRBD1 aligns across 7 bases. This CDR3 has 15 amino acids. After removal of 2 bases from V and 5 bases from J, the junction contained 9 bases not matched to a gene. Germline V gene lookup returns CDR1 SQVTM and CDR2 ANQGSEA. The CDR3 DNA reads as TGCAGCGTTGAATTACAGACAGGGCCTAACAATGAGCAGTTCTTC. It is translated as CSVELQTGPNNEQFF.

The gene calls are TRBV2 and TRBJ1-4; a weak D match, TRBD1 (5 bases). Germline V CDR1 and CDR2: SNHLY, FYNNEI. With 6 bases removed from V and 0 bases from J, the gap between germline ends came to 14 bases. The CDR3 runs 16 residues. The CDR3 nucleotides read TGTGCCAGCAGCCTCTCTCGGGGGGCAACTAATGAAAAACTGTTTTTT. Protein sequence: CASSLSRGATNEKLFF.

The genes are TRBV5-8 and TRBJ2-5, with 7 bases matching TRBD1. Germline lookup yields CDR1 SGHTS and CDR2 YDEGEE. The CDR3 consists of 12 residues. The trim removed 8 bases at V and 2 bases at J, leaving 3 bases unmatched. The CDR3 reads CASDRVQETQYF. Here the CDR3 DNA reads TGTGCCAGTGACAGGGTTCAAGAGACCCAGTACTTC.

The chain joins TRBV4-3 to TRBJ2-2; TRBD1 matches 8 bases. The CDR3 covers 17 residues. Germline V gene lookup returns CDR1 LGHNA and CDR2 YSLEER. V gave up 4 bases and J gave up 0 bases; unmatched junction bases: 7. CDR3 loop: CASSPRGLSSNTGELFF. For the CDR3, the DNA is TGCGCCAGCAGCCCCAGGGGGCTCTCCTCGAACACCGGGGAGCTGTTTTTT.

V is TRBV2 and J is TRBJ2-5; 16 nucleotides line up with TRBD2. V shed 10 bases and J 2 bases; nucleotides not matched to a gene: 13. The CDR3 is 18 residues long. The germline V gene has CDR1 SNHLY and CDR2 FYNNEI. CDR3 sequence: CAIRDGTSGRAPQETQYF. DNA of the CDR3: TGTGCCATCAGGGACGGGACTAGCGGGAGGGCCCCACAAGAGACCCAGTACTTC.

The chain recombines TRBV11-2 with TRBJ2-3; TRBD2 agrees at 9 bases. The V segment lost 5 bases and the J segment 3 bases; nucleotides outside the gene matches: 6. Germline assignment: CDR1 SGHAT and CDR2 FQNNGV. This CDR3 region has 15 residues. The CDR3 nucleotides read TGTGCCAGCAGCCTTAGCGGGAGTTGGACAGATACGCAGTATTTT. Its protein is CASSLSGSWTDTQYF.

The rearrangement joins TRBV9 to TRBJ1-4, with D tentatively TRBD1 (5 bases). This CDR3 contains 14 residues. V lost 2 bases and J lost 2, with 7 bases in between. From germline, CDR1 is SGDLS and CDR2 YYNGEE. The CDR3: CASSVGLTNEKLFF. CDR3 bases: TGTGCCAGCAGCGTGGGACTGACTAATGAAAAACTGTTTTTT.

This clone has a handful of counts. The chain couples TRBV2 to TRBJ1-5, with a tentative D call TRBD1 (5 bases). Germline V gives CDR1 SNHLY, CDR2 FYNNEI. The V end lost 2 bases, the J end lost 3 bases, and 11 bases lay between the germline ends. This CDR3 spans 15 amino acids. The DNA of the CDR3 is TGTGCCAGCAGTGAAACGACAGCTACCAATCAGCCCCAGCATTTT. It translates to CASSETTATNQPQHF. Filled out from reference TRBV2 and TRBJ1-5, the complete variable domain reads EPEVTQTPSHQVTQMGQEVILRCVPISNHLYFYWYRQILGQKVEFLVSFYNNEISEKSEIFDDQFSVERPDGSNFTLKIRSTKLEDSAMYFCASSETTATNQPQHFGDGTRLSIL.

V and J are TRBV5-1 and TRBJ1-2; 9 positions match TRBD1. The CDR3 totals 17 residues. Trimming removed 0 bases from V and 7 bases from J; junction bases left unmatched: 13. The germline V gene has CDR1 SGHRS and CDR2 YFSETQ. This chain's CDR3 is CASSLDGQGPRATGYTF. The CDR3 DNA reads TGCGCCAGCAGCTTGGATGGACAGGGGCCGCGGGCGACTGGCTACACCTTC.